The clone carrying this T cell receptor beta chain was found once. CDR3 size: 14 residues. This record comes from a study of shared T cell receptors in the human thymus. This table comes from immunoSEQ multiplex PCR, and its TCRdb copy is limited to in-frame clones, with some not included. The sample carries 700,000 to 750,000 clones, approximately 85% recorded once. The same specimen was also included in a second study, on human thymus T cells. That work contributes: Corrective heart surgery yielded the resections from which the thymus tissue came.

The specimen sequenced was thymocytes. The rearrangement joins TRBV21-1 to TRBJ2-7; whether TRBD1, the table's D call, matches the DNA was not checked. TRBV21-1 is described as a pseudogene. This receptor was identified in a girl in the first two years of life with a congenital heart defect. The CDR3 here is CASPSDRRSYEQYF. The CDR3 nucleotides read TGTGCCAGTCCATCGGACAGGCGATCCTACGAGCAGTACTTC.